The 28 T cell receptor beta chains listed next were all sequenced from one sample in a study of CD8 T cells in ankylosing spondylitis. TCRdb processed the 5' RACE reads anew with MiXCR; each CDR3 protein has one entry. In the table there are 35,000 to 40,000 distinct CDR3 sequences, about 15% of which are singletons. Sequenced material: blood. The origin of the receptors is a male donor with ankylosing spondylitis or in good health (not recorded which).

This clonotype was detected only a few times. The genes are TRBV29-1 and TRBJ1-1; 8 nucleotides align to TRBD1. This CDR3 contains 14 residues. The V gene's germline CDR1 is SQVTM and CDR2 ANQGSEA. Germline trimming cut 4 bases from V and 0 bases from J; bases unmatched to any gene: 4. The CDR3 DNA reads TGCAGCGTTGGGGGACAGGCCCTGAACACTGAAGCTTTCTTT. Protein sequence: CSVGGQALNTEAFF.

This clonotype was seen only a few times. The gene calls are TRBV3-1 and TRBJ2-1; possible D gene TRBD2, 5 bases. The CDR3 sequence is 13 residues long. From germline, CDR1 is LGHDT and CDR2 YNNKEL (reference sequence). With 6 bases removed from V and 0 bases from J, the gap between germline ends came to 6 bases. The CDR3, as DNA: TGTGCCAGCAGGGACTTCTCCTACAATGAGCAGTTCTTC. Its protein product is CASRDFSYNEQFF.

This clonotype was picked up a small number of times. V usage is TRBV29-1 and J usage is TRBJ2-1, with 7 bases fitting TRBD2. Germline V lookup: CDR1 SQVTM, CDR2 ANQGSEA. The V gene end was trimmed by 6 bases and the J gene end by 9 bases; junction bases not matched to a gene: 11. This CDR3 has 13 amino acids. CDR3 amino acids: CSVGSLGGGEQFF. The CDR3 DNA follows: TGCAGCGTGGGTAGTCTTGGGGGGGGTGAGCAGTTCTTC.

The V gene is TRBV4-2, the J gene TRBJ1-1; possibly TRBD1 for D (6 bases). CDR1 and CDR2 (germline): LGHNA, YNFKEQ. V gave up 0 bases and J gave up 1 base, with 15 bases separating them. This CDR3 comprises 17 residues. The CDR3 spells CASSQDRSGRGNTEAFF. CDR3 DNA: TGTGCCAGCAGCCAAGATCGAAGCGGCAGGGGGAACACTGAAGCTTTCTTT.

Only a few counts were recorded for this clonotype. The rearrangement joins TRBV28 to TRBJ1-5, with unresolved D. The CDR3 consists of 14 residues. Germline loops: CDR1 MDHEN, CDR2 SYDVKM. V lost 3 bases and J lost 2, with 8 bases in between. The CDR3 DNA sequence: TGTGCCAGCAGTTTTAGGCAGGGCAATCAGCCCCAGCATTTT. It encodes CASSFRQGNQPQHF.

The chain's CDR3 is CASSLLQGALDEQFF. The CDR3 DNA sequence: TGCGCCAGCAGCTTGTTACAGGGGGCTCTGGATGAGCAGTTCTTC. This chain uses TRBV5-1 with TRBJ2-1, with TRBD1 identical over 9 bases. Trimming took 1 base from V and 8 from J; bases not matched to a gene: 7. CDR3 length: 15 residues. Germline lookup yields CDR1 SGHRS and CDR2 YFSETQ.

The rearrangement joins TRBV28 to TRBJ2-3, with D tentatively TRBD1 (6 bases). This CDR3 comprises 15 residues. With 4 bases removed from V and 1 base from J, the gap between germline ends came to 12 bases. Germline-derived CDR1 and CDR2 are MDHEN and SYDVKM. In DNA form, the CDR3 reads TGTGCCAGCAGTTCAGGGCCAGGGGGCACAGATACGCAGTATTTT. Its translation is CASSSGPGGTDTQYF.

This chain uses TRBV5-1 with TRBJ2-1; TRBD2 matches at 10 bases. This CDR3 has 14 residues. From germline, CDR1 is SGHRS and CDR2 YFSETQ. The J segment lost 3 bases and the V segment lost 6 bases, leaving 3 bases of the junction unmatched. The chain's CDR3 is CASNIAGGYNEQFF. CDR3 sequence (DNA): TGCGCCAGCAATATAGCGGGGGGCTACAATGAGCAGTTCTTC.

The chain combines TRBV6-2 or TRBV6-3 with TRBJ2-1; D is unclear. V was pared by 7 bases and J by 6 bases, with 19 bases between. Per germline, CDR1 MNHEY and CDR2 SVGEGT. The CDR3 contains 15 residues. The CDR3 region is CASKGYREKGNEQFF. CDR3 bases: TGTGCCAGCAAAGGTTACAGAGAAAAGGGCAATGAGCAGTTCTTC.

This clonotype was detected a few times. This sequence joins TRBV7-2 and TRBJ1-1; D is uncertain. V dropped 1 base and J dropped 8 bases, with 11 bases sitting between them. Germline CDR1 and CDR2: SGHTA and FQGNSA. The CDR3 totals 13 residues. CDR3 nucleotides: TGTGCCAGCAGCTTAGGCGGCAGAAGAGAAGCTTTCTTT. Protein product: CASSLGGRREAFF.

CDR3 coding DNA: TGTGCCAGTATAAAAGGACTAGCGGGGGGAGAGCAGTTCTTC. Residues: CASIKGLAGGEQFF. The chain is built from TRBV28 and TRBJ2-1, with 14 bases identical to TRBD2. The CDR3 sequence is 14 residues long. Germline CDR1 MDHEN, CDR2 SYDVKM. J gave up 10 bases and V 9 bases, and 8 bases lay outside the gene matches.

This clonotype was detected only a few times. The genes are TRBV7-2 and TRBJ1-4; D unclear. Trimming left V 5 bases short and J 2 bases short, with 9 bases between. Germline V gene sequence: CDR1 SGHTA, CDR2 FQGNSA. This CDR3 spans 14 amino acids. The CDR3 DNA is TGTGCCAGCAGCGCAGAGCTTACTAATGAAAAACTGTTTTTT. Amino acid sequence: CASSAELTNEKLFF.

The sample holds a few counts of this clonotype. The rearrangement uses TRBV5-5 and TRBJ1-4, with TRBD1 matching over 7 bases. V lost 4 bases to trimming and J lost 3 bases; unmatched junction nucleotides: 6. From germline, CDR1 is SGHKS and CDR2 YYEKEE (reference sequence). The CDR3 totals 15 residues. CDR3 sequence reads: CASSQHRGSNEKLFF. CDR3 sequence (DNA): TGTGCCAGCAGCCAACACAGGGGTTCTAATGAAAAACTGTTTTTT.

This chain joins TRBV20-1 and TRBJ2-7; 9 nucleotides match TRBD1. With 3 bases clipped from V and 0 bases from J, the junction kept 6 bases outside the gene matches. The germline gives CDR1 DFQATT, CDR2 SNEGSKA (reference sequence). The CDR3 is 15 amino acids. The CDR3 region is CSARGQGAFSYEQYF. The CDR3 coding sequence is TGCAGTGCTAGGGGACAGGGAGCTTTCTCCTACGAGCAGTACTTC.

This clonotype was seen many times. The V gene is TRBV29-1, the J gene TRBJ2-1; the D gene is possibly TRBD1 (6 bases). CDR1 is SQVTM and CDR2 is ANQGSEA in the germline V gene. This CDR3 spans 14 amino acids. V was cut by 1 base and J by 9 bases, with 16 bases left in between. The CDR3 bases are TGCAGCGTTGAAGGTAGGGGGTACGAGAGTGAGCAGTTCTTC. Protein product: CSVEGRGYESEQFF.

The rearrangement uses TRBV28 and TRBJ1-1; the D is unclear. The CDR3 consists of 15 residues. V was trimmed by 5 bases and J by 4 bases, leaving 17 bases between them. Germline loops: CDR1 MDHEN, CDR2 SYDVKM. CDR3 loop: CASSRTRVVSTEAFF. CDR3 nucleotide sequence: TGTGCCAGCAGTAGGACTAGGGTAGTTTCCACTGAAGCTTTCTTT.

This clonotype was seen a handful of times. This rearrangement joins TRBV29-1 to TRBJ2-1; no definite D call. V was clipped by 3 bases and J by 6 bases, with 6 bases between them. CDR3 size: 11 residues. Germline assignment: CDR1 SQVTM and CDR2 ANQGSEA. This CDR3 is CSVDRTNEQFF. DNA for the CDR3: TGCAGCGTTGATAGGACCAATGAGCAGTTCTTC.

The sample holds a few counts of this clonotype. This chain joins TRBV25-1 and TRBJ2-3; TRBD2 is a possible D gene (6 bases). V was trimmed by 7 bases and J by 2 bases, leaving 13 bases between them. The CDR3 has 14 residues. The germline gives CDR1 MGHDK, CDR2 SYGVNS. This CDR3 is CASNTRENTDTQYF. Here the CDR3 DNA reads TGTGCCAGCAACACCCGGGAGAACACAGATACGCAGTATTTT.

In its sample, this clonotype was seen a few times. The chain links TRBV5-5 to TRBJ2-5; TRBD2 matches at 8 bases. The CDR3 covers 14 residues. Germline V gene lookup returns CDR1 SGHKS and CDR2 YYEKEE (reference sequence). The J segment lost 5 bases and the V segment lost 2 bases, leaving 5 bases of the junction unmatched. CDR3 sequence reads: CASSLSGSRETQYF. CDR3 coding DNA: TGTGCCAGCAGCTTAAGCGGGAGTAGGGAGACCCAGTACTTC.

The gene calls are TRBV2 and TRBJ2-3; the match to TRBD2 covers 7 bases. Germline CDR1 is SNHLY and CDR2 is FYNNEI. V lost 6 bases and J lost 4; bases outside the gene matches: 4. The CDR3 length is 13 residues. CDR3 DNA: TGTGCCAGCAGCAGGACTAGGCCAGATACGCAGTATTTT. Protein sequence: CASSRTRPDTQYF.

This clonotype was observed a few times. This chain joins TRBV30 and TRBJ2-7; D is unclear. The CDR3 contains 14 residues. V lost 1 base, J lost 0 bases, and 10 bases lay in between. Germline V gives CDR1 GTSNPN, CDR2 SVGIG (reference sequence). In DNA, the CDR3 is TGTGCCTGGAGTGGGATAGGCAGCTCCTACGAGCAGTACTTC. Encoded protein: CAWSGIGSSYEQYF.

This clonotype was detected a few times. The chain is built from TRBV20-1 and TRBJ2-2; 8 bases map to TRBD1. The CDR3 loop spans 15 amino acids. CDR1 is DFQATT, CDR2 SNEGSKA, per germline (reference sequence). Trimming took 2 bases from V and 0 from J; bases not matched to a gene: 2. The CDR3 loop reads CSARLGQANTGELFF. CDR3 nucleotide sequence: TGCAGTGCTAGACTGGGACAGGCGAACACCGGGGAGCTGTTTTTT.

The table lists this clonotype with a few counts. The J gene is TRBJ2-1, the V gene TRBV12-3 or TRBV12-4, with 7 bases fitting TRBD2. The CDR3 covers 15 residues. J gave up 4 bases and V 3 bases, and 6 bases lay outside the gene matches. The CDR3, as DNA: TGTGCCAGCAGTTTTACGGGACTACTTTACAATGAGCAGTTCTTC. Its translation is CASSFTGLLYNEQFF.

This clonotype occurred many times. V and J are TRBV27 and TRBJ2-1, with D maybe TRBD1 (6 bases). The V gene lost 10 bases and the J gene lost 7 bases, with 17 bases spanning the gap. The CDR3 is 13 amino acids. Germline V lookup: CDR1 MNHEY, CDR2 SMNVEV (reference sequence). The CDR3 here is CAIRGFGQNEQFF. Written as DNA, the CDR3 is TGTGCCATCAGGGGATTCGGGCAGAATGAGCAGTTCTTC.

The CDR3 nucleotides are TGTGCCAGCAGCGCGGGGGGACTAGCAACGTACAATGAGCAGTTCTTC. This gives the protein CASSAGGLATYNEQFF. The chain joins TRBV9 to TRBJ2-1; 9 bases line up with TRBD2. V dropped 3 bases and J dropped 4; count of bases not matched to a gene: 8. The CDR3 is 16 residues long. Germline CDR1 and CDR2: SGDLS and YYNGEE. Complete variable domain (other parts from reference TRBV9 and TRBJ2-1): DSGVTQTPKHLITATGQRVTLRCSPRSGDLSVYWYQQSLDQGLQFLIQYYNGEERAKGNILERFSAQQFPDLHSELNLSSLELGDSALYFCASSAGGLATYNEQFFGPGTRLTVL.

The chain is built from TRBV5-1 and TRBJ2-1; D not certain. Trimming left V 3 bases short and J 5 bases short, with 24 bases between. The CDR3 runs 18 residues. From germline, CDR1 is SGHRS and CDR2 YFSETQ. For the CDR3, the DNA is TGCGCCAGCAGCTCCCTGAAAGTGAACTACTCCTTTGACAATGAGCAGTTCTTC. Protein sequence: CASSSLKVNYSFDNEQFF.

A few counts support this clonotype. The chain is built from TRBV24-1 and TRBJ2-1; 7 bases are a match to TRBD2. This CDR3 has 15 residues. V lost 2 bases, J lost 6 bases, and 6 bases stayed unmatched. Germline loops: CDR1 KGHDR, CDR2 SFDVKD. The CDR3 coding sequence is TGTGCCACCAGTGATTCCCGGACTAGGTTCAATGAGCAGTTCTTC. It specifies CATSDSRTRFNEQFF.

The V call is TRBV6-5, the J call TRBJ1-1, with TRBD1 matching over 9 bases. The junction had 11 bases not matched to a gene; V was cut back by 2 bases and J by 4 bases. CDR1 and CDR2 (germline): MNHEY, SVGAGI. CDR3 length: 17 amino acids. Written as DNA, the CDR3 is TGTGCCAGCAGTTACATAAAACAGGGGGCGATTGGCACTGAAGCTTTCTTT. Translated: CASSYIKQGAIGTEAFF.